Listed below are T cell receptor beta chains from one sample, sequenced in a study of OX40 agonist ivuxolimab in advanced cancers. Data came from immunoSEQ multiplex PCR; TCRdb stores just in-frame clones and leaves some out. The data contain about 59,000 clones, 85% of them singletons. Sequenced material: CD4+ or CD8+ T cells sorted from blood, taken in a trial of the OX40 agonist ivuxolimab. These TCRs come from an adult with an advanced solid tumor such as melanoma, head and neck, liver or kidney cancer. Both conserved end residues are trimmed from each CDR3.

TRBJ2-7 | TRBV6-1 | ASRSRDRGAYEQY
TRBJ2-5 | TRBV5-1 | ASSLGLAGGETQY
TRBJ1-2 | TRBV29-1 | SVPGPNGYT
TRBJ2-2 | TRBV7-2 | ASSFGLAGELF
TRBJ1-2 | TRBV30 | AWSHGDGGYT
TRBJ1-5 | TRBV2 | ASSGGQGIYQPQH
TRBJ2-7 | TRBV7-2 | ASSRRLAGPNEQY
TRBJ1-2 | TRBV28 | ASSFPDLNYGYT
TRBJ1-5 | TRBV5-5 | ASSLKGNQPQH
TRBJ1-1 | TRBV6-1 | ASSTLWAF
TRBJ1-1 | TRBV19 | ASSTRGRGGWNTEAF
TRBJ2-1 | TRBV28 | ASSLGSESEQF
TRBJ1-5 | TRBV6-4 | ASSDPRWGAQPQH
TRBJ2-5 | TRBV12-5 | ASGFGTGPPSQETQY
TRBJ1-4 | TRBV18 | ASSPTGGREKLF
TRBJ2-1 | TRBV7-6 | ASSLEGGSTGEQF
TRBJ2-2 | TRBV11-1 | ASSLASLANTGELF
TRBJ2-7 | TRBV6-1 | ASRSRAQPYEQY
TRBJ1-5 | TRBV7-2 | ASSLRPYRGSNQPQH
TRBJ2-5 | TRBV6-5 | ASSYSPPETQY
TRBJ1-5 | TRBV19 | ASRGPINQPQH
- | TRBV5-4 | ASSLWYGGSYEQY
TRBJ1-5 | TRBV5-6 | ASSPAGTNQPQH
TRBJ1-4 | TRBV25-1 | ASSASRTPHATNEKLF
TRBJ1-2 | TRBV6-5 | ASSRGRTTNYGYT
TRBJ2-7 | TRBV29-1 | SVEGQRDYEQY
TRBJ1-2 | TRBV28 | ASSLGLGGNGYT
TRBJ1-5 | TRBV15 | ATSRDSQDNQPQH
TRBJ2-1 | TRBV4-1 | ASSQDAYNEQF
TRBJ1-1 | TRBV29-1 | SVSRGGTEAF
TRBJ1-1 | TRBV6-5 | ASSYSPYRVSTEAF
- | TRBV19 | ASSGSGGTEQY
TRBJ2-7 | TRBV27 | ASSLSTGQPPKEQY
TRBJ1-1 | TRBV6-6 | ASSYSGTGIWAF